This T cell receptor (beta chain) was sequenced for a study of T-cell memory formation after mild COVID-19. Germline CDR1 reads LNHDA; CDR2 reads SQIVND (reference sequence). This CDR3 region has 14 residues. V shed 4 bases, J shed 8 bases, and the junction held 2 bases outside the gene matches. Each CDR3 protein is one row after TCRdb ran MiXCR on the 5' RACE reads. Among 120,000 to 150,000 distinct CDR3 sequences listed, 6% were seen once. The sequence was obtained from an adult woman who had mild COVID-19 (a few samples of this study predate the infection). Cell type and time point are not known. The sequencing input was PBMCs or a T cell subset sorted from them (not recorded which). The rearrangement links TRBV19 to TRBJ2-1, with 13 bases that match TRBD2. CDR3 nucleotides: TGTGCCAGTAGTAGGACTAGCGGGAGCTATGAGCAGTTCTTC. This translates into CASSRTSGSYEQFF.